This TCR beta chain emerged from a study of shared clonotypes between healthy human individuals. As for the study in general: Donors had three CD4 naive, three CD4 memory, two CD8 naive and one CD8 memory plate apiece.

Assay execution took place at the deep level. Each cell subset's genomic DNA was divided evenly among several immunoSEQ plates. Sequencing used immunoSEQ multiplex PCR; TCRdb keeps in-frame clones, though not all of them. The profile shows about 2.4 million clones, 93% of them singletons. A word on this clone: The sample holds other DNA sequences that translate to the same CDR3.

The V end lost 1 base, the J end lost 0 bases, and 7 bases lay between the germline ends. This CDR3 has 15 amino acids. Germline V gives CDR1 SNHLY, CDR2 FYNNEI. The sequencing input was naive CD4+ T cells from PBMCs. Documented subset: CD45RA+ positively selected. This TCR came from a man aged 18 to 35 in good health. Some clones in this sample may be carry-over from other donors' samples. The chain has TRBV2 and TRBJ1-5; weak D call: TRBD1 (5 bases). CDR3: CASSEGDYSNQPQHF. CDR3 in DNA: TGTGCCAGCAGTGAAGGGGACTATAGCAATCAGCCCCAGCATTTT.